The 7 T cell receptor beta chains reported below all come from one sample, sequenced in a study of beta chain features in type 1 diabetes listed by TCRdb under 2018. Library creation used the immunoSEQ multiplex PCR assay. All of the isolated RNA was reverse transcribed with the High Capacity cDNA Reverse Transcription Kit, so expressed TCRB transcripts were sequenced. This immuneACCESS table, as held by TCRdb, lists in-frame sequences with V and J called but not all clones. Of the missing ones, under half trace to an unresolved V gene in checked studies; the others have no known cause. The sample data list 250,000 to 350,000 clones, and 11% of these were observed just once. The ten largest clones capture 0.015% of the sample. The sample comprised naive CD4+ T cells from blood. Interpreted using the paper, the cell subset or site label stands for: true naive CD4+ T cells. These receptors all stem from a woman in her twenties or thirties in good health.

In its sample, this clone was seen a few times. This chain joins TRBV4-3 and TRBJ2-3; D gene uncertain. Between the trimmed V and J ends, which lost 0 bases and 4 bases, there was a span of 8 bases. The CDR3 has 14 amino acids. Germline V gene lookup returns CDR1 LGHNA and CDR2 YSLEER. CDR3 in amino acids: CASSQDYGADTQYF. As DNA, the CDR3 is TGCGCCAGCAGCCAAGATTATGGAGCAGATACGCAGTATTTT.

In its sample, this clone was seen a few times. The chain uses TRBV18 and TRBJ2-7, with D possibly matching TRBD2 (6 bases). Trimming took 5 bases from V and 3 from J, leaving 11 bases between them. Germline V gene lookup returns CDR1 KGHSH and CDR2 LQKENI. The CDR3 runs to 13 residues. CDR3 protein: CASSTSGLYEQYF. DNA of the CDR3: TGTGCCAGCTCAACCTCGGGACTCTACGAGCAGTACTTC. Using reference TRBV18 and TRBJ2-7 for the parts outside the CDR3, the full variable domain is NAGVMQNPRHLVRRRGQEARLRCSPMKGHSHVYWYRQLPEEGLKFMVYLQKENIIDESGMPKERFSAEFPKEGPSILRIQQVVRGDSAAYFCASSTSGLYEQYFGPGTRLTVT.

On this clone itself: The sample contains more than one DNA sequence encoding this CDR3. CDR3 protein: CASSLGTSGRNEQFF. In nucleotides, the CDR3 is TGTGCCAGCAGTTTGGGGACTAGCGGGAGGAATGAGCAGTTCTTC. This chain joins TRBV7-3 and TRBJ2-1; 15 nucleotides align to TRBD2. V was clipped by 6 bases and J by 7 bases; unmatched bases: 4. This CDR3 contains 15 residues. Germline V gene sequence: CDR1 SGHTA, CDR2 FQGTGA.

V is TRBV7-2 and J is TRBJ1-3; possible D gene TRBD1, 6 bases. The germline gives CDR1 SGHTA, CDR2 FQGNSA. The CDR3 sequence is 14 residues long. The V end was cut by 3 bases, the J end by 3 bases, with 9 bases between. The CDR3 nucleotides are TGTGCCAGCAGCTTCCAGGGGATTGGAAACACCATATATTTT. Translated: CASSFQGIGNTIYF.

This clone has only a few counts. CDR3 region: CASRAIQRLYF. CDR3 nucleotide sequence: TGTGCCAGCAGAGCGATTCAGAGACTCTATTTT. The chain has TRBV28 and TRBJ1-3; unclear D gene. The CDR3 totals 11 residues. V lost 6 bases and J 16 bases, leaving 16 bases between the germline ends. The V gene's germline CDR1 is MDHEN and CDR2 SYDVKM.

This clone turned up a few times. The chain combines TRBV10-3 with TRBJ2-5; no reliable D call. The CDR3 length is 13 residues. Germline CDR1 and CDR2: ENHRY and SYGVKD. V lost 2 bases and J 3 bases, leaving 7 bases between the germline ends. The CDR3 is CAISERSEETQYF. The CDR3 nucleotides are TGTGCCATCAGTGAGAGGAGTGAAGAGACCCAGTACTTC.

The CDR3 here is CASRGQGETQYF. The CDR3 DNA sequence: TGTGCCAGCAGGGGACAGGGCGAGACCCAGTACTTC. The chain couples TRBV6-1 to TRBJ2-5, with TRBD1 identical over 9 bases. The junction had 1 base not matched to a gene; V was cut back by 6 bases and J by 5 bases. In germline, CDR1 is MNHNS, CDR2 SASEGT. The CDR3 consists of 12 residues.